The clone carrying this TCR beta chain came up many times. A single record per CDR3 protein comes from TCRdb applying MiXCR to the 5' RACE reads. The sample yields about 720,000 distinct CDR3 sequences, approximately 9% seen once. This record comes from a study of identical twins. The CDR3 is 15 amino acids. The V end lost 2 bases, the J end lost 0 bases, and 10 bases lay between the germline ends. From germline, CDR1 is SQVTM and CDR2 ANQGSEA. The same data also contributed to another study, on yellow fever vaccine responses in identical twins.

The sequenced material came from PBMCs. The chain joins TRBV29-1 to TRBJ2-2; D is possibly TRBD1 or TRBD2 (5 bases each). The TCR was taken from a woman aged 18 to 35 in good health. Here the CDR3 reads CSVEFRGANTGELFF. In DNA, the CDR3 is TGCAGCGTTGAATTTAGGGGAGCGAACACCGGGGAGCTGTTTTTT.